This T cell receptor (beta chain) was recorded in a study of molecular identifiers for immune sequencing clone quantification. This CDR3 region has 15 residues. From germline, CDR1 is LGHDT and CDR2 YNNKEL (reference sequence). V lost 4 bases to trimming and J lost 5 bases, with 17 bases between them. This clonotype was observed many times. Previously described methods and listed TCR primers were employed for the bulk TCR libraries. In TCRdb, the PCR reads were re-called with MiXCR into one record per CDR3 protein. Altogether 65,000 or so distinct CDR3 sequences are present, around a sixth being singletons, with the ten largest covering under 2%.

The sequence was collected from a human donor in good health. Some libraries in this study had Jurkat cell RNA spiked in. The gene calls are TRBV3-1 and TRBJ2-5; the D gene is possibly TRBD2 (5 bases). Sequenced: naive CD8+ T cells from blood, with Jurkat cell RNA spiked in. The subset was: FACS-sorted CD8+CD4-CCR7+CD45RA+ naive T cells. The CDR3 loop is CASSPEADLGETQYF. Here the CDR3 DNA reads TGTGCCAGCAGCCCTGAAGCGGACCTGGGGGAGACCCAGTACTTC.